This is a list of T cell receptor beta chains from one sample in a study of T cells in Graves' hyperthyroidism and ophthalmopathy. From the multiplex PCR reads, TCRdb called clonotypes with MiXCR, one entry per CDR3 protein. This table has around 490,000 distinct CDR3 sequences, 15% to 20% appearing once. The sample consisted of blood. The receptors come from a man aged 35 to 55 with Graves' ophthalmopathy. CDR3s leave out the opening cysteine and the closing phenylalanine or tryptophan. Some rows have no size entry. The others give once, few or many, or a class for an expanded clone.

>many|TRBV18
ASSPMENTEAF
>-|TRBV9
ASSTLGGPTYEQY
>few|TRBV6-1
ASSPRGLGELF
>-|TRBV19
ASSRGIANEKLF
>few|TRBV3-1
ASSTRQAYNSPLH
>-|TRBV12-3/TRBV12-4
ASSLTSTSYEQY
>many|TRBV30
AWSVWATNEKLF
>many|TRBV2
ASSGESNTEAF
>-|TRBV12-3/TRBV12-4
ASSLYGRVYEQY
>many|TRBV20-1
SARILRGVGEAF
>many|TRBV3-1
ASSQQGSGNTIY
>few|TRBV7-9
AGWADSPLH
>-|TRBV24-1
ATSSSGSPTGTQY
>-|TRBV10-1
ASSGTATNTGELF
>-|TRBV5-1
ASSLNPVRATSTDTQY
>many|TRBV11-2
ASSAQGSSTDTQY
>few|TRBV2
ASRSGTVNSPLH
>-|TRBV25-1
ASSGGKFGGNEQF
>few|TRBV6-2/TRBV6-3
ASSYDGGSTDTQY
>-|TRBV5-1
ASSSRGLIWETQY
>-|TRBV28
ASSYPEPQH
>few|TRBV7-2
ASSRSYTYNEQF
>many|TRBV9
ASSVEGSGELF
>-|TRBV29-1
SVAVGSYEQY
>many|TRBV12-3/TRBV12-4
ASSLARTSSYEQY
>-|TRBV6-1
ASSEAQGHPDGYT
>-|TRBV4-1
ASSQFGGRTEAF
>many|TRBV24-1
ATSDPTGTEAF
>many|TRBV7-9
ASSSNTGTSGYEQY
>many|TRBV20-1
SARAPSGQVHNEQF
>many|TRBV4-2
ASSHLQGYEQF
>few|TRBV19
ATKEGLGNDEQF
>many|TRBV4-2
ASSQDQSSGGETQY
>few|TRBV19
ASSTGLAGVGEQY
>-|TRBV7-8
ASSFLVPYSGNTIY
>many|TRBV27
ASSLKGGSYEQY
>many|TRBV11-2
ASSSSGTLYNEQF
>-|TRBV28
ASSLLQSPLNTEAF
>many|TRBV5-1
ASSLTVGNSPLH
>few|TRBV10-3
AIRDSPSSYEQY
>many|TRBV20-1
SAPPGLLNSYEQY
>few|TRBV13
ASSFGYRRRLGQETQY
>-|TRBV20-1
SARAALTDTQY
>many|TRBV28
ARLGGEGLDEQY
>few|TRBV28
ASSWPGTGGPGYT
>-|TRBV28
ASRQTTGPYEQY
>many|TRBV20-1
SASPSSGSYQETQY
>-|TRBV5-1
ASSPGQGLTEAF
>many|TRBV2
ASKRTTIGLEQY
>-|TRBV5-1
ASSLGDSREAF
>-|TRBV3-1
ASSRGRGSSYEQY
>few|TRBV4-1
ASSLRGESYNEQF
>many|TRBV11-2
ASSRLAETQY
>-|TRBV19
ASSIDRTGAYQPQH
>few|TRBV20-1
SAPTDREYYGYT
>many|TRBV28
ASSRRQGAGGYT
>once|TRBV7-9
ASSLGVYYGYT
>-|TRBV7-2
ASRRDRRTYEQY
>many|TRBV27
ASSPQDGYEQY